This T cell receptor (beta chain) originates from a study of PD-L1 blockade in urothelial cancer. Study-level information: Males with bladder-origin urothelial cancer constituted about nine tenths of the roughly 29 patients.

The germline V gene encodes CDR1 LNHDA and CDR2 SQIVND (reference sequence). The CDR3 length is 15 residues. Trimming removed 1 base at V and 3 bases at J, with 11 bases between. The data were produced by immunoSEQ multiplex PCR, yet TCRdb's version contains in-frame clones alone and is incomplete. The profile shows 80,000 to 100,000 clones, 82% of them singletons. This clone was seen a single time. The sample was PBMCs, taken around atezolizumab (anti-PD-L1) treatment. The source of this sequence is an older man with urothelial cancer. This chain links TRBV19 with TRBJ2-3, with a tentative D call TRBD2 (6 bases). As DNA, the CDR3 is TGTGCCAGTAGTATAGTGGGAGGCCTTACAGATACGCAGTATTTT. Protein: CASSIVGGLTDTQYF.